This T cell receptor beta chain was obtained from a study of cytomegalovirus exposure and HLA in healthy donors. V gave up 3 bases and J gave up 4 bases; unmatched junction bases: 8. Germline V gene sequence: CDR1 SGHDN, CDR2 FVKESK. This CDR3 has 16 amino acids. It was with 60 Vbeta and 13 Jbeta primers that the PCR ran. The data were produced by immunoSEQ multiplex PCR, yet TCRdb's version contains in-frame clones alone and is incomplete. The table has around 200,000 clones, 55% to 75% seen once. The TCR sequence derives from a middle-aged man in good health and CMV-seropositive. The chain couples TRBV14 to TRBJ2-1; 8 bases fit TRBD1. Input material: PBMCs. The CDR3 loop is CASSHRTGTFYNEQFF. The DNA of the CDR3 is TGTGCCAGCAGCCACCGGACAGGGACATTTTACAATGAGCAGTTCTTC. Together with reference TRBV14 and TRBJ2-1, the CDR3 gives the full variable domain: EAGVTQFPSHSVIEKGQTVTLRCDPISGHDNLYWYRRVMGKEIKFLLHFVKESKQDESGMPNNRFLAERTGGTYSTLKVQPAELEDSGVYFCASSHRTGTFYNEQFFGPGTRLTVL.